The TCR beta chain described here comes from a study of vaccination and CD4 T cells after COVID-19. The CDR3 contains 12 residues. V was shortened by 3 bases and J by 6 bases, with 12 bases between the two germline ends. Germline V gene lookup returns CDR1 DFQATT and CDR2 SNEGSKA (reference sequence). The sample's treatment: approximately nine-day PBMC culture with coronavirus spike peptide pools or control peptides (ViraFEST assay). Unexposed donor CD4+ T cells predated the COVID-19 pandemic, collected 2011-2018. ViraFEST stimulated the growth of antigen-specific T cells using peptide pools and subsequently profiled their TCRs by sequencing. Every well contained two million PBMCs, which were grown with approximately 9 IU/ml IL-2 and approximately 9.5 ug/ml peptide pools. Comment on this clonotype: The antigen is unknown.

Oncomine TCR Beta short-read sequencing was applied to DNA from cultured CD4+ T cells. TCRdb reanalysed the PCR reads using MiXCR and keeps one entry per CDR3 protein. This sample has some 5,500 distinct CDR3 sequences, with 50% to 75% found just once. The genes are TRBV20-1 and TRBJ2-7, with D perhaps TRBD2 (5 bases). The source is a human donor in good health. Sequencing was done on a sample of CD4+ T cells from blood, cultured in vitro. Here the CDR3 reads CSARSGGREQYF. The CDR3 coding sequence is TGCAGTGCTAGGTCGGGCGGGCGCGAGCAGTACTTC.